The TCR beta chain described here comes from a study of blood T cell repertoires in COVID-19. The wider study: Samples taken during acute and convalescent COVID-19 were collected in the United States, Italy and Spain.

Repertoires were generated with immunoSEQ multiplex PCR, while TCRdb's copy carries only in-frame clones and drops some. The table includes around 150,000 clones, about 90% detected once. Germline values: CDR1 MNHNY, CDR2 SVGAGI (reference sequence). CDR3 length equals 15 residues. The ends were cut back, 8 bases at V and 2 bases at J, with 13 bases in the middle. The TCR was taken from an older woman with active or convalescent COVID-19. Sequences were obtained from peripheral blood. This chain links TRBV6-6 with TRBJ1-6; D might be TRBD1 (5 bases). The CDR3 loop is CASVTGYPYNSPLHF. The CDR3 DNA reads as TGTGCCAGCGTTACAGGTTACCCCTATAATTCACCCCTCCACTTT.